One sample yielded the 19 T cell receptor beta chains listed below, sequenced in a study of CD8+ T cells in alopecia areata. The treatment was: oral pan-JAK inhibitor, 5-10 mg twice daily. After isolation, RNA underwent reverse transcription to generate cDNA as the sequencing template. Data came from immunoSEQ multiplex PCR; TCRdb stores just in-frame clones and leaves some out. The sample has 200,000 to 250,000 clones, 64% seen once. The specimen was CD4+ T cells sorted from blood, collected at week 4, from a patient treated with tofacitinib. The receptors stem from a human donor with alopecia areata.

The V call is TRBV7-6, the J call TRBJ1-5; D remains unclear. The CDR3 covers 13 residues. The V and J ends lost 1 base and 5 bases respectively, with 6 bases between them. Germline CDR1 is SGHVS and CDR2 is FNYEAQ. CDR3 DNA: TGTGCCAGCAGCTTAGGCCCAGATCAGCCCCAGCATTTT. Protein sequence: CASSLGPDQPQHF. Using reference TRBV7-6 and TRBJ1-5 for the parts outside the CDR3, the full variable domain is GAGVSQSPRYKVTKRGQDVALRCDPISGHVSLYWYRQALGQGPEFLTYFNYEAQQDKSGLPNDRFSAERPEGSISTLTIQRTEQRDSAMYRCASSLGPDQPQHFGDGTRLSIL.

In its sample, this clone was seen once. V and J are TRBV11-1 and TRBJ2-3; D gene ambiguous. The length of the CDR3 is 17 residues. Between the trimmed V and J ends, which lost 5 bases and 1 base, there was a span of 19 bases. From germline, CDR1 is SGHAT and CDR2 FQDESV (reference sequence). The CDR3 reads CASSRVGRSIGTDTQYF. The CDR3 DNA reads as TGTGCCAGCAGCCGAGTTGGACGGAGCATCGGCACAGATACGCAGTATTTT.

This rearrangement joins TRBV13 to TRBJ2-7; either TRBD1 or TRBD2 may supply D (6 bases each). CDR3 length equals 14 residues. V was clipped by 4 bases and J by 2 bases, with 12 bases between them. Germline V gene sequence: CDR1 PRHDT, CDR2 FYEKMQ (reference sequence). The CDR3 nucleotides are TGTGCCAGCAGCTGGTTTGGGGGGCCCTACGAGCAGTACTTC. It is translated as CASSWFGGPYEQYF. The variable domain in full, completed from reference TRBV13 and TRBJ2-7, reads AAGVIQSPRHLIKEKRETATLKCYPIPRHDTVYWYQQGPGQDPQFLISFYEKMQSDKGSIPDRFSAQQFSDYHSELNMSSLELGDSALYFCASSWFGGPYEQYFGPGTRLTVT.

A word on this clone: This specimen includes other DNA sequences encoding the same CDR3. The V gene is TRBV5-1, the J gene TRBJ2-6, with D hard to call. Germline V gives CDR1 SGHRS, CDR2 YFSETQ. This CDR3 spans 14 amino acids. Trimming left V 0 bases short and J 1 base short, with 2 bases between. The CDR3 sequence: CASSLVSGANVLTF. The DNA of the CDR3 is TGCGCCAGCAGCTTGGTATCTGGGGCCAACGTCCTGACTTTC. Full variable domain (rest looked up from reference TRBV5-1 and TRBJ2-6): KAGVTQTPRYLIKTRGQQVTLSCSPISGHRSVSWYQQTPGQGLQFLFEYFSETQRNKGNFPGRFSGRQFSNSRSEMNVSTLELGDSALYLCASSLVSGANVLTFGAGSRLTVL.

The V gene is TRBV28, the J gene TRBJ2-7; D is uncertain. The V end lost 6 bases, the J end lost 6 bases, and 12 bases lay between the germline ends. The CDR3 has 12 amino acids. Germline V lookup: CDR1 MDHEN, CDR2 SYDVKM. The CDR3 DNA follows: TGTGCCAGCAGCCCAGGAAGACGCGAGCAGTACTTC. Amino acid sequence: CASSPGRREQYF.

The CDR3 bases are TGTGCCATCAGTGGGGGCACAGTCACCGGGGAGCTGTTTTTT. Its translation: CAISGGTVTGELFF. The chain uses TRBV10-3 and TRBJ2-2, with D possibly TRBD1 on 5 matching bases. Per the germline V gene, CDR1 is ENHRY and CDR2 is SYGVKD. Trimming took off 4 bases at V and 4 bases at J, with 10 bases between the two ends. CDR3 length equals 14 residues.

The rearrangement uses TRBV6-5 and TRBJ1-2; 9 bases line up with TRBD1. The CDR3 is 14 residues long. In germline, CDR1 is MNHEY, CDR2 SVGAGI. The V and J ends lost 6 bases and 4 bases, in that order; junction bases with no gene match: 6. DNA of the CDR3: TGTGCCAGCAGAGAAACAGGGGGCGGCTATGGCTACACCTTC. As protein: CASRETGGGYGYTF.

The chain carries TRBV30 and TRBJ2-2; 7 nucleotides agree with TRBD1. Germline V gene lookup returns CDR1 GTSNPN and CDR2 SVGIG (reference sequence). Trimming cost V 1 base and J 1 base; bases outside gene matches: 3. The CDR3 sequence is 15 residues long. CDR3 amino acids: CAWSERGLNTGELFF. The CDR3 bases are TGTGCCTGGAGTGAGAGGGGGCTGAACACCGGGGAGCTGTTTTTT.

V usage is TRBV5-5 and J usage is TRBJ1-2, with D uncertain. This CDR3 comprises 14 residues. Per the germline V gene, CDR1 is SGHKS and CDR2 is YYEKEE (reference sequence). V was pared by 4 bases and J by 6 bases, with 16 bases between. The CDR3 loop is CASSPREGNHGYTF. In DNA form, the CDR3 reads TGTGCCAGCAGCCCCCGAGAGGGCAACCATGGCTACACCTTC.

CDR3 sequence (DNA): TGTGCCTGGACCCGGGACGCCAGCTCTGGAAACACCATATATTTT. Residues: CAWTRDASSGNTIYF. The chain recombines TRBV30 with TRBJ1-3, with a weak D call TRBD1 (5 bases). The CDR3 extends over 15 amino acids. Per the germline V gene, CDR1 is GTSNPN and CDR2 is SVGIG (reference sequence). Trimming stripped 4 bases from V and 0 bases from J, with 13 bases between. The whole variable domain, remainder taken from reference TRBV30 and TRBJ1-3, is SQTIHQWPATLVQPVGSPLSLECTVEGTSNPNLYWYRQAAGRGLQLLFYSVGIGQISSEVPQNLSASRPQDRQFILSSKKLLLSDSGFYLCAWTRDASSGNTIYFGEGSWLTVV.

The chain uses TRBV5-8 and TRBJ2-6, with D perhaps assigned TRBD1 or TRBD2 (5 bases each). V lost 7 bases to trimming and J lost 8 bases, with 10 bases between them. CDR3 length equals 12 residues. The germline V gene has CDR1 SGHTS and CDR2 YDEGEE. The CDR3 loop reads CASFEGTNVLTF. The CDR3 nucleotides read TGTGCCAGCTTTGAGGGGACCAACGTCCTGACTTTC.

CDR3 nucleotides: TGCGCCAGCAGCTCGGCACGGACTAGCGGGGCCGGGGAGCTGTTTTTT. Translating gives CASSSARTSGAGELFF. V and J are TRBV5-1 and TRBJ2-2; 12 nucleotides match TRBD2. The V segment lost 3 bases and the J segment 6 bases; nucleotides outside the gene matches: 6. Germline assignment: CDR1 SGHRS and CDR2 YFSETQ. The CDR3 contains 16 residues. Together with reference TRBV5-1 and TRBJ2-2, the CDR3 gives the full variable domain: KAGVTQTPRYLIKTRGQQVTLSCSPISGHRSVSWYQQTPGQGLQFLFEYFSETQRNKGNFPGRFSGRQFSNSRSEMNVSTLELGDSALYLCASSSARTSGAGELFFGEGSRLTVL.

This sequence joins TRBV11-3 and TRBJ2-3; possibly TRBD2 for D (6 bases). V was trimmed by 5 bases and J by 6 bases, leaving 15 bases between them. The length of the CDR3 is 14 residues. CDR1 SGHNT and CDR2 YENEEA come from the germline V gene. The CDR3 spells CASSPPGGRDTQYF. In DNA form, the CDR3 reads TGTGCCAGCAGCCCGCCCGGGGGTAGGGATACGCAGTATTTT.

The sample holds a few counts of this clone. The chain carries TRBV7-2 and TRBJ2-4; no clear D. The CDR3 extends over 15 amino acids. Trimming took 1 base from V and 7 from J, leaving 14 bases between them. Germline CDR1 and CDR2: SGHTA and FQGNSA. CDR3 coding DNA: TGTGCCAGCAGCTTAGTCTGGGCCAATCCGAACATTCAGTACTTC. Protein product: CASSLVWANPNIQYF. Together with reference TRBV7-2 and TRBJ2-4, the CDR3 gives the full variable domain: GAGVSQSPSNKVTEKGKDVELRCDPISGHTALYWYRQSLGQGLEFLIYFQGNSAPDKSGLPSDRFSAERTGGSVSTLTIQRTQQEDSAVYLCASSLVWANPNIQYFGAGTRLSVL.

The CDR3 sequence: CASSPGTSLYNEQFF. Written as DNA, the CDR3 is TGTGCCAGCAGCCCCGGGACTAGCCTTTACAATGAGCAGTTCTTC. The rearrangement links TRBV7-2 to TRBJ2-1, with TRBD2 matching 9 bases. CDR1 SGHTA and CDR2 FQGNSA come from the germline V gene. The length of the CDR3 is 15 residues. V lost 5 bases to trimming and J lost 4 bases; unmatched junction nucleotides: 6.

The chain couples TRBV29-1 to TRBJ1-2; 10 bases are shared with TRBD1. The CDR3 extends over 12 amino acids. The ends lost 7 bases at V and 7 bases at J; junction bases unmatched: 6. Germline V gene lookup returns CDR1 SQVTM and CDR2 ANQGSEA. The CDR3 loop is CSAGQGDSGYTF. The CDR3 DNA is TGCAGCGCCGGACAGGGGGACTCTGGCTACACCTTC.

The chain couples TRBV9 to TRBJ1-3; D not resolved. V was clipped by 0 bases and J by 0 bases, with 7 bases between them. CDR1 is SGDLS, CDR2 YYNGEE, per germline. This CDR3 has 15 amino acids. The DNA of the CDR3 is TGTGCCAGCAGCGTAGGGGGAGTCTCTGGAAACACCATATATTTT. The encoded protein is CASSVGGVSGNTIYF.

V usage is TRBV4-1 and J usage is TRBJ1-2; D is unresolved. This CDR3 comprises 14 residues. Between the trimmed V and J ends, which lost 0 bases and 4 bases, there was a span of 9 bases. Looked up from germline, CDR1 is MGHRA and CDR2 is YSYEKL. The CDR3 region is CASSQDPSGYGYTF. The CDR3 DNA reads as TGCGCCAGCAGCCAAGACCCCAGCGGCTATGGCTACACCTTC.

Only one count was recorded for this clone. The chain has TRBV2 and TRBJ1-4; a possible D gene is TRBD1 (5 bases). V dropped 3 bases and J dropped 7 bases, with 9 bases sitting between them. The CDR3 extends over 13 amino acids. Per germline, CDR1 SNHLY and CDR2 FYNNEI. CDR3 sequence (DNA): TGTGCCAGCAGTGAGGGGACCTTTGAAAAACTGTTTTTT. It codes for CASSEGTFEKLFF.